What follows describes a single T cell receptor (beta chain). These data are taken from a study of blood T cell repertoires in COVID-19. The protocol was immunoSEQ multiplex PCR, while the TCRdb copy is restricted to in-frame clones and leaves out a portion. The sample shows about 270,000 clones, 65% to 90% of them seen only once. The CDR3 has 17 amino acids. Between the trimmed V and J ends, which lost 5 bases and 1 base, there was a span of 17 bases. Germline V gene sequence: CDR1 LNHDA, CDR2 SQIVND (reference sequence). The V gene is TRBV19, the J gene TRBJ2-2, with D maybe TRBD2 (6 bases). The origin of this receptor is a human donor in a cohort sampled during active COVID-19. Sequenced: peripheral blood. CDR3: CASSASLLARNTGELFF. The CDR3 bases are TGTGCCAGTAGTGCCTCACTTCTAGCGCGGAACACCGGGGAGCTGTTTTTT.